The 10 T cell receptor beta chains presented below share a single source sample, sequenced in a study of blood T cell repertoires in COVID-19. Using immunoSEQ multiplex PCR, the repertoire was profiled, and TCRdb retains in-frame clones only, with some absent. The sample holds 350,000 to 450,000 clones, 85% seen once. Sequenced sample: peripheral blood. The receptor source for this set is a woman aged 18-29 years with acute or convalescent COVID-19.

This clone was found a few times. The gene calls are TRBV6-5 and TRBJ1-2; tentative D call: TRBD1 (5 bases). Germline CDR1 MNHEY, CDR2 SVGAGI. The CDR3 runs to 14 residues. V dropped 7 bases and J dropped 6 bases, with 18 bases sitting between them. CDR3 region: CASTKGRGEDGYTF. As DNA, the CDR3 is TGTGCCAGCACCAAGGGCCGGGGGGAGGATGGCTACACCTTC.

This clone was seen once. The CDR3 loop is CASSQRGIEKLFF. The CDR3 bases are TGTGCCAGCAGCCAAAGGGGTATTGAAAAACTGTTTTTT. This chain links TRBV3-1 (or the pseudogene TRBV3-2) with TRBJ1-4, with D possibly being TRBD1 (5 bases). CDR3 length equals 13 residues. Trimming pared 2 bases from V and 7 bases from J, leaving 8 bases between. From germline, CDR1 is LGHDT and CDR2 YNNKEL (reference sequence).

The J gene is TRBJ1-2, the V gene TRBV4-1, with D unclear. CDR1 is MGHRA and CDR2 is YSYEKL in the germline V gene. This CDR3 is 15 amino acids long. V was pared by 2 bases and J by 0 bases, with 10 bases between. The CDR3 sequence: CASSQNNLANYGYTF. The CDR3 DNA reads as TGCGCCAGCAGCCAAAATAACCTAGCTAACTATGGCTACACCTTC.

This clone was seen only a few times. J is TRBJ1-5 and V is TRBV7-9; possible D gene TRBD1, 6 bases. V was pared by 7 bases and J by 4 bases, with 17 bases between. The CDR3 runs 15 residues. Germline CDR1 is SEHNR and CDR2 is FQNEAQ (reference sequence). CDR3 DNA: TGTGCCAGCACCCCCCCGGGAGGGGGGAATCAGCCCCAGCATTTT. This gives the protein CASTPPGGGNQPQHF.

Turning to this clone: A read error may account for a junction end that differs from germline. The chain has TRBV27 and TRBJ2-7, with 10 bases matching TRBD1. From germline, CDR1 is MNHEY and CDR2 SMNVEV (reference sequence). There are 13 residues in the CDR3. The CDR3 is CASSPVTGGPVEF. The CDR3 DNA follows: TGTGCCAGCAGCCCGGTGACAGGGGGCCCCGTAGAGTTC.

This chain joins TRBV25-1 and TRBJ2-3, with D perhaps TRBD2 (5 bases). Per germline, CDR1 MGHDK and CDR2 SYGVNS. The CDR3 consists of 13 residues. V lost 1 base to trimming and J lost 5 bases, with 7 bases between them. CDR3: CASSELRGDTQYF. CDR3 nucleotide sequence: TGTGCCAGCAGTGAATTACGGGGAGATACGCAGTATTTT.

The chain uses TRBV12-3 or TRBV12-4 and TRBJ1-1, with D possibly TRBD1 on 5 matching bases. CDR3 length: 12 residues. With 9 bases removed from V and 5 bases from J, the gap between germline ends came to 13 bases. The DNA of the CDR3 is TGTGCCAGTTCGACAGTTTCTACTGAAGCTTTCTTT. Protein sequence: CASSTVSTEAFF.

The chain couples TRBV2 to TRBJ1-5; TRBD1 might be the D (5 bases). There are 15 residues in the CDR3. The ends were cut back, 6 bases at V and 3 bases at J, with 15 bases in the middle. Germline V gene data show CDR1 as SNHLY and CDR2 as FYNNEI. CDR3 in DNA: TGTGCCAGCAGCAGGGATATTAGGGCCAATCAGCCCCAGCATTTT. It codes for CASSRDIRANQPQHF.

The table lists this clone with a few counts. V gene TRBV27 combines with J gene TRBJ2-1, with TRBD1 as a possible D gene (6 bases). V shed 5 bases and J shed 3 bases, with 11 bases lying between them. Germline V gene data show CDR1 as MNHEY and CDR2 as SMNVEV (reference sequence). This CDR3 contains 14 residues. DNA for the CDR3: TGTGCCAGCAGTATGGGGGCGGGCTACAATGAGCAGTTCTTC. This sequence encodes CASSMGAGYNEQFF.

The chain uses TRBV9 and TRBJ1-6; possibly TRBD1 for D (6 bases). Trimming pared 4 bases from V and 10 bases from J, leaving 21 bases between. Per the germline V gene, CDR1 is SGDLS and CDR2 is YYNGEE. CDR3 length: 16 residues. The chain's CDR3 is CASSPQGGGLESPLHF. The CDR3 region has the DNA TGTGCCAGCAGCCCACAGGGAGGGGGGTTAGAATCACCCCTCCACTTT.